The TCR beta chain described here comes from a study of radiation and T cells in renal cell carcinoma. As for this clone: Antigen specificity is unknown.

Whole-study findings and limits: Pretreatment tumor biopsies were lacking, so baseline clonotypes are unknown.

In germline, CDR1 is SGHTA, CDR2 FQGTGA. This CDR3 spans 12 amino acids. This sample's time point: blood 2 weeks post-SBRT. Noted treatment: 15 Gy SBRT to primary tumor, nephrectomy 4 weeks later. Using immunoSEQ multiplex PCR, the repertoire was profiled, and TCRdb retains in-frame clones only, with some absent. The sample records some 150,000 clones, 80% to 90% being singletons. The receptor was isolated from a woman between 45 and 60 years old with renal cell carcinoma. The chain is built from TRBV7-3 and TRBJ1-5; possible D gene TRBD1, 6 bases. This specimen consisted of blood, obtained from a patient whose treatment included radiotherapy and nephrectomy. The CDR3 loop reads CDPGDVDQPQHF. The CDR3 DNA reads as TGTGACCCAGGGGATGTTGATCAGCCCCAGCATTTT.